The 12 T cell receptor beta chains given below trace back to one sample, sequenced in a study of cytomegalovirus exposure and HLA in healthy donors. Primers for the PCR totalled 60 Vbeta and 13 Jbeta. Here immunoSEQ multiplex PCR was the method, and the copy in TCRdb shows in-frame clones only, minus some. The sample consists of over 100,000 clones, 70% to 80% of them appearing once. Input material: PBMCs. These TCRs come from a female donor in good health and CMV-seronegative.

The chain carries TRBV29-1 and TRBJ1-3; D ambiguous. Germline values: CDR1 SQVTM, CDR2 ANQGSEA. CDR3 length: 14 residues. V was cut by 0 bases and J by 4 bases, with 10 bases left in between. The CDR3 is CSVEDRKQGNTIYF. The CDR3 nucleotides are TGCAGCGTTGAAGATAGGAAACAGGGAAACACCATATATTTT.

As regards this clone: The junction differs from germline at one of its ends, possibly a read error. The CDR3 spells CASSPAGTGLSERYF. The CDR3 bases are TGTGCCAGCAGCCCCGCCGGGACAGGGCTTTCGGAGCGGTACTTC. This chain links TRBV6-1 with TRBJ2-7; 9 nucleotides match TRBD1. The germline V gene has CDR1 MNHNS and CDR2 SASEGT. The CDR3 consists of 15 residues.

The chain joins TRBV19 to TRBJ1-2; 8 bases map to TRBD1. This CDR3 spans 12 amino acids. V lost 8 bases, J lost 6 bases, and 5 bases stayed unmatched. Germline CDR1 LNHDA, CDR2 SQIVND (reference sequence). The CDR3 region has the DNA TGTGCCAGTGGGCAGGGGGCGAATGGCTACACCTTC. This gives the protein CASGQGANGYTF.

This chain connects TRBV7-9 to TRBJ2-3; 9 positions agree with TRBD2. Germline values: CDR1 SEHNR, CDR2 FQNEAQ (reference sequence). This CDR3 has 16 residues. V trimming: 3 bases; J trimming: 5 bases; junction bases outside the gene matches: 9. DNA of the CDR3: TGTGCCAGCAGCTTTAACAGCGGGGGGCGGGGAGATACGCAGTATTTT. Its translation is CASSFNSGGRGDTQYF.

The chain has TRBV5-5 and TRBJ2-7, with D tentatively TRBD1 (6 bases). Trimming pared 0 bases from V and 7 bases from J, leaving 11 bases between. In germline, CDR1 is SGHKS, CDR2 YYEKEE (reference sequence). This CDR3 is built from 13 residues. The DNA of the CDR3 is TGTGCCAGCAGCTTGGGCTATGGGACAGAGCAGTACTTC. It yields the protein CASSLGYGTEQYF. Based on the CDR3 plus reference TRBV5-5 and TRBJ2-7, the full variable domain is DAGVTQSPTHLIKTRGQQVTLRCSPISGHKSVSWYQQVLGQGPQFIFQYYEKEERGRGNFPDRFSARQFPNYSSELNVNALLLGDSALYLCASSLGYGTEQYFGPGTRLTVT.

The genes are TRBV2 and TRBJ1-1; TRBD1 might be the D (5 bases). The germline CDR1 and CDR2 sequences are SNHLY and FYNNEI. There are 13 residues in the CDR3. V dropped 8 bases and J dropped 0 bases, with 10 bases sitting between them. The CDR3 nucleotides read TGTGCCAGCGCGGGGGGGGTGAACACTGAAGCTTTCTTT. Its translation is CASAGGVNTEAFF.

The chain uses TRBV30 and TRBJ1-2; no firm D call. Germline-derived CDR1 and CDR2 are GTSNPN and SVGIG (reference sequence). Trimming removed 7 bases at V and 7 bases at J, with 10 bases between. The CDR3 covers 10 residues. The CDR3 reads CAYRSGGYTF. In DNA, the CDR3 is TGTGCCTATCGGTCAGGTGGCTACACCTTC.

As regards this clone: An end of the junction does not agree with germline; a read error may underlie this. The gene calls are TRBV30 and TRBJ2-7, with D unresolved. The CDR3 totals 12 residues. CDR1 and CDR2 (germline): GTSNPN, SVGIG (reference sequence). The CDR3 nucleotides read TGTGCCTGGAGTGTACGCGCCTACGTGCAGTACTTC. Translation gives CAWSVRAYVQYF.

The rearrangement uses TRBV7-9 and TRBJ2-5; TRBD1 matches at 9 bases. The trim removed 2 bases at V and 4 bases at J, leaving 11 bases unmatched. CDR1 SEHNR and CDR2 FQNEAQ come from the germline V gene (reference sequence). This CDR3 region has 17 residues. CDR3 protein: CASSLSEGTGRAETQYF. The CDR3 DNA sequence: TGTGCCAGCAGCTTATCAGAGGGGACAGGGAGGGCAGAGACCCAGTACTTC. Complete variable domain (other parts from reference TRBV7-9 and TRBJ2-5): DTGVSQNPRHKITKRGQNVTFRCDPISEHNRLYWYRQTLGQGPEFLTYFQNEAQLEKSRLLSDRFSAERPKGSFSTLEIQRTEQGDSAMYLCASSLSEGTGRAETQYFGPGTRLLVL.

V usage is TRBV5-1 and J usage is TRBJ1-2; the match to TRBD1 covers 7 bases. Germline V gene sequence: CDR1 SGHRS, CDR2 YFSETQ. The ends lost 4 bases at V and 2 bases at J; junction bases unmatched: 8. This CDR3 is built from 15 residues. The CDR3 region is CASSGGDSQNYGYTF. The CDR3 bases are TGCGCCAGCAGCGGAGGGGACAGCCAAAACTATGGCTACACCTTC.

The V gene is TRBV19, the J gene TRBJ1-2, with D unresolved. CDR1 and CDR2 (germline): LNHDA, SQIVND (reference sequence). CDR3 length equals 13 residues. The V and J ends lost 1 base and 4 bases respectively, with 7 bases between them. For the CDR3, the DNA is TGTGCCAGTAGTATAGGTCGGAGCTATGGCTACACCTTC. Amino acid sequence: CASSIGRSYGYTF.

This clone turned up a few times. The chain is built from TRBV18 and TRBJ1-4, with D hard to call. Per germline, CDR1 KGHSH and CDR2 LQKENI. The V and J ends lost 4 bases and 0 bases respectively, with 9 bases between them. This CDR3 contains 15 residues. The CDR3 DNA reads TGTGCCAGCTCACGAGCTCTCGCAACTAATGAAAAACTGTTTTTT. Encoded protein: CASSRALATNEKLFF.